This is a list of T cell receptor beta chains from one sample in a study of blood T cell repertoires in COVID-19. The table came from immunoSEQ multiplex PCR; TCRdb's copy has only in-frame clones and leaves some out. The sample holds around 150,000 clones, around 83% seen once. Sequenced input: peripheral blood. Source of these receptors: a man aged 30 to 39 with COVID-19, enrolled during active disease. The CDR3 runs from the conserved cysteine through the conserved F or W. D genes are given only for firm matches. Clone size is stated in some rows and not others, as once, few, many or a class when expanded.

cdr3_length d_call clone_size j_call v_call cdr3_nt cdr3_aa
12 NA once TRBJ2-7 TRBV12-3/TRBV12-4 TGTGCCAGCACCTTAGATACCTACGAGCAGTACTTC CASTLDTYEQYF
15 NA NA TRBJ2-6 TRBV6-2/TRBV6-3 TGTGCCAGCAGTCCGCCCTTGGACAGGGCCAACGTCCTGACTTTC CASSPPLDRANVLTF
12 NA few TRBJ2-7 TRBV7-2 TGTGCCAGCAGCTTTCTAGCGAGCGAGCAGTACTTC CASSFLASEQYF
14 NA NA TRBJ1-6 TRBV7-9 TGTGCCAGCAGCTCACAGGGAGGGGGATCACCCCTCCACTTT CASSSQGGGSPLHF
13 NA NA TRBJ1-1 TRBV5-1 TGCGCCAGCAGCTACGGGGGGAACACTGAAGCTTTCTTT CASSYGGNTEAFF
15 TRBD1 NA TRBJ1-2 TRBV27 TGTGCCAGCAGTTTTCACAGACAGGGGATCTATGGCTACACCTTC CASSFHRQGIYGYTF
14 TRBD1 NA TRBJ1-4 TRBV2 TGTGCCAGCAGTGGGGGGACAGGGAAAGAAAAACTGTTTTTT CASSGGTGKEKLFF
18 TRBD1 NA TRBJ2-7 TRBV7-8 TGTGCCAGCAGCTTAGGGGTATCCGGGACAGGGAGCTCCTACGAGCAGTACTTC CASSLGVSGTGSSYEQYF
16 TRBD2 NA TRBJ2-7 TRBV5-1 TGCGCCAGCAGCCCGGGAAGTAGCGGGACGGCCTACGAGCAGTACTTC CASSPGSSGTAYEQYF
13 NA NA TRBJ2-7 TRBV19 TGTGCCAGTAGTCAGGGATCCAACTACGAGCAGTACTTC CASSQGSNYEQYF
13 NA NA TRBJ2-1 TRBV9 TGTGCCAGCAGCGGAACTAGTTTGTCTGAGCAGTTCTTC CASSGTSLSEQFF
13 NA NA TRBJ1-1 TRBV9 TGTGCCAGCAGCGTAAGCATGAACACTGAAGCTTTCTTT CASSVSMNTEAFF
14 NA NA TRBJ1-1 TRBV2 TGTGCCAGCAGCCCCCTCGGAGGGCGGACTGAAGCTTTCTTT CASSPLGGRTEAFF
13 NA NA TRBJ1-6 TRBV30 TGTGCCCGAAGGGATCAGGGAAATTCACCCCTCCACTTT CARRDQGNSPLHF
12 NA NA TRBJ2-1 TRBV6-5 TGTGCCAGCACGTCCTACCCCGCGGAGCAGTTCTTC CASTSYPAEQFF
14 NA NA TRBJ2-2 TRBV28 TGTGCCAGCAGTCAAAATATAGGGGCCGGGGAGCTGTTTTTT CASSQNIGAGELFF
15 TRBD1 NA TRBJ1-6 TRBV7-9 TGTGCCAGCAGCTCAGCGGGACAGGGAGATTCACCCCTCCACTTT CASSSAGQGDSPLHF
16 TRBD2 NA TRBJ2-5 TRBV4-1 TGCGCCAGCAGCCAAGATCGGGCTAGCGGGCGGGAGACCCAGTACTTC CASSQDRASGRETQYF
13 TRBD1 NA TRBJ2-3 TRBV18 TGTGCCAGCTCATCGGACAGGGCAGATACGCAGTATTTT CASSSDRADTQYF
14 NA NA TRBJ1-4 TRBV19 TGTGCCAGTAGTATGTATGCAACTAATGAAAAACTGTTTTTT CASSMYATNEKLFF
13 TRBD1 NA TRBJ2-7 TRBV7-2 TGTGCCAGCAGCCTGGACAGGGGCCGGGAGCAGTACTTC CASSLDRGREQYF
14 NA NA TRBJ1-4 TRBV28 TGTGCCAGCAGTGGGACTGCAACTAATGAAAAACTGTTTTTT CASSGTATNEKLFF
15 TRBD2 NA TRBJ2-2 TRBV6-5 TGTGCCAGCAGTTACGGGGGACTACGGACCGGGGAGCTGTTTTTT CASSYGGLRTGELFF
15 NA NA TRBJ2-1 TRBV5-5 TGTGCCAGCAGCTTGGAGGGGGGGCCCTACAATGAGCAGTTCTTC CASSLEGGPYNEQFF
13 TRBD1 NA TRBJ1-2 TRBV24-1 TGTGCCACCAGTGATCCACAGGGGAGGGGCTACACCTTC CATSDPQGRGYTF
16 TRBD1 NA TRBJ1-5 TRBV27 TGTGCCAGCAGTACACACCGGGACAGGGGGAATCAGCCCCAGCATTTT CASSTHRDRGNQPQHF
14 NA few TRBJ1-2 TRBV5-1 TGCGCCAGCACCCCCCCGGGGGGATCGGTTGGCTACACCTTC CASTPPGGSVGYTF
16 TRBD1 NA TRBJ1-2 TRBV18 TGTGCCAGCTCCCCATTGGGGACAGCCCCTAACTATGGCTACACCTTC CASSPLGTAPNYGYTF
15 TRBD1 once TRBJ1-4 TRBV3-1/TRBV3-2 TGTGCCAGCAGCCAAGATCCAGGGGGAGACGAAAAACTGTTTTTT CASSQDPGGDEKLFF
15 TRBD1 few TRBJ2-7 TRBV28 TGTGCCAGCTTTTCCCCCGGGACAGGAGCCTACGAGCAGTACTTC CASFSPGTGAYEQYF
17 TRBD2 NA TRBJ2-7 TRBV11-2 TGTGCCAGCAGCGTTCTTAGCGGGAGTTTAAGCTCCTACGAGCAGTACTTC CASSVLSGSLSSYEQYF
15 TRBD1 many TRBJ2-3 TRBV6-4 TGTGCCAGCAGTGACGGGACAGGGGGCACAGATACGCAGTATTTT CASSDGTGGTDTQYF
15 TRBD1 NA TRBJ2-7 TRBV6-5 TGTGCCAGCAGTTACTCTCAGGGGGCAAGGAACGAGCAGTACTTC CASSYSQGARNEQYF
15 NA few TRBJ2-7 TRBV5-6 TGTGCCAGCAGCTTAGGAGGGGCCGGGGGATACGAGCAGTACTTC CASSLGGAGGYEQYF
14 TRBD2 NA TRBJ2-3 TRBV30 TGTGCCTGGAGTTTTGGGGGGAGGGCAGATACGCAGTATTTT CAWSFGGRADTQYF
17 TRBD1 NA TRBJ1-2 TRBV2 TGTGCCAGCAGTGAGAGGGGAGGGACAGGGGGGTACTATGGCTACACCTTC CASSERGGTGGYYGYTF
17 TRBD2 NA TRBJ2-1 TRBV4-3 TGCGCCAGCAGCCACTATAGCGGGAGTTCTCCCTACAATGAGCAGTTCTTC CASSHYSGSSPYNEQFF
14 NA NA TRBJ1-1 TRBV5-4 TGTGCCAGCAGCTCGGGGGGGCAGAACACTGAAGCTTTCTTT CASSSGGQNTEAFF
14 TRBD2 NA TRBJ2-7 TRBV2 TGTGCCAGCAGTATAGCGGGAGGATCCTACGAGCAGTACTTC CASSIAGGSYEQYF
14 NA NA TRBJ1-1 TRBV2 TGTGCCAGCGGGTATCGGTCGGGGAACACTGAAGCTTTCTTT CASGYRSGNTEAFF
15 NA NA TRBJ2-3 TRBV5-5 TGTGCCAGTAGGCCCGACAGGGGAGGGCCAGATACGCAGTATTTT CASRPDRGGPDTQYF
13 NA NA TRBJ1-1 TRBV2 TGTGCCAGCAATGAGGGGCGATACACTGAAGCTTTCTTT CASNEGRYTEAFF
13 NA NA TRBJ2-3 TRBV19 TGTGCCAGTAGTCCCTGGGAGGCAGATACGCAGTATTTT CASSPWEADTQYF
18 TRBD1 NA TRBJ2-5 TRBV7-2 TGTGCCAGCAGGAGAGGAGGTTTGACAGGGGGTGTTCGAGAGACCCAGTACTTC CASRRGGLTGGVRETQYF
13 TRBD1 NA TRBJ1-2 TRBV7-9 TGTGCCAGCAGCATCGACAGGGACTATGGCTACACCTTC CASSIDRDYGYTF
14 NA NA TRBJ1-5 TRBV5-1 TGCGCCAGCAGCTTGGGACAGGTCAATCAGCCCCAGCATTTT CASSLGQVNQPQHF
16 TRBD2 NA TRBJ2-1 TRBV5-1 TGCGCCAGCAGCCCTTGGAATACGGGAGGGCATTATGAGCAGTTCTTC CASSPWNTGGHYEQFF
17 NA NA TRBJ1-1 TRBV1 TGCACCAGCAGCCAGCCCCGGGACAGACGATTGAACACTGAAGCTTTCTTT CTSSQPRDRRLNTEAFF
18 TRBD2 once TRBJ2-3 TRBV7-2 TGTGCCAGCAGCTTTGACCTATGGATAGCGGGAGGCACAGATACGCAGTATTTT CASSFDLWIAGGTDTQYF
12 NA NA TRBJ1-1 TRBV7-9 TGTGCCAGCAGCTCCGCGGGGCGTGACGCTTTCTTT CASSSAGRDAFF
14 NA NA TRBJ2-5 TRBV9 TGTGCCAGCAGCGTAGAGGACATCCAAGAGACCCAGTACTTC CASSVEDIQETQYF
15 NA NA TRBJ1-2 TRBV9 TGTGCCAGCAGCGTAGAGGGCGGGTCCCATTATGGCTACACCTTC CASSVEGGSHYGYTF
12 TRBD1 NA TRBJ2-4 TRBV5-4 TGTGCCAGCAGCTTGGGAGGGGGACAGGGCGACTTC CASSLGGGQGDF
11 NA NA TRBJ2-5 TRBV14 TGTGCCAGCAGCCACTCAGAGACCCAGTACTTC CASSHSETQYF